This TCR beta chain emerged from a study of response to subunit inactivated influenza vaccine. Broader study findings: It was suggested by the authors that few new T cells are recruited by each seasonal influenza vaccination.

V dropped 4 bases and J dropped 9; count of bases not matched to a gene: 5. Germline CDR1 reads DFQATT; CDR2 reads SNEGSKA (reference sequence). The CDR3 is 12 amino acids. From the RT-PCR reads, TCRdb called clonotypes with MiXCR, one entry per CDR3 protein. The sample shows some 300,000 distinct CDR3 sequences, approximately 23% of them seen only once. There are a few counts of this clonotype. No antigen is known for it. The receptor comes from a man between 50 and 69 years old who received an inactivated influenza vaccine. Specimen: PBMCs from blood, collected about 19 months after vaccination. The chain couples TRBV20-1 to TRBJ2-1, with 8 bases matching TRBD1. CDR3 nucleotides: TGCAGTGCTAACAGGGGGTTAGGTGAGCAGTTCTTC. Protein product: CSANRGLGEQFF.